This T cell receptor beta chain derives from a study of blood T cells in healthy people across ages. Trimming stripped 1 base from V and 4 bases from J, with 11 bases between. The CDR3 contains 15 residues. Germline lookup yields CDR1 SGHTA and CDR2 FQGTGA. With a J-beta primer mix and a sample-barcoded 5' primer, a second PCR ran roughly 6 to 11 cycles. TCRdb redid the calling of the 5' RACE reads with MiXCR, one entry per CDR3 protein. The sample includes under 2,000,000 distinct CDR3 sequences, around 50% of them seen just once. Sequenced sample: blood. This receptor was obtained from a woman in her 40s in good health. The rearrangement uses TRBV7-3 and TRBJ2-1, with unresolved D. CDR3: CASSLSAAQYNEQFF. CDR3 DNA: TGTGCCAGCAGCTTAAGCGCGGCACAGTACAATGAGCAGTTCTTC.